This TCR beta chain was identified in a study of persistence of HIV-infected CD4 T cells. The V gene end was trimmed by 1 base and the J gene end by 3 bases; junction bases not matched to a gene: 3. Germline-derived CDR1 and CDR2 are KGHSH and LQKENI. The CDR3 is made up of 16 amino acids. Concerning this clone itself: Its antigen is not identified.

The stimulus was lysate of CMV-infected fibroblasts, 9 to 10 ug/mL. Sorted nonresponding memory CD4+ T cells were CD40L-negative, CD69-negative, CD45RO-high. The libraries were made with immunoSEQ version 4 in survey mode. Using immunoSEQ multiplex PCR, the repertoire was profiled, and TCRdb retains in-frame clones only, with some absent. The table shows more than 25,000 clones, with roughly 80% occurring only once. Study findings and constraints: CMV- and Gag-responding cells had lower TCRbeta richness than CD3/CD28-responding cells.

The TCR comes from an adult woman with HIV who was CMV-seropositive. The rearrangement joins TRBV18 to TRBJ2-6; 7 bases fit TRBD1. Sequenced here: CD4+ T cells sorted from PBMCs after roughly 18-hour stimulation, sampled from a patient who received antiretroviral therapy. CDR3 DNA sequence: TGTGCCAGCTCACCACAGGGGGCGGTTGGGGCCAACGTCCTGACTTTC. It encodes CASSPQGAVGANVLTF. The full variable domain, in which reference TRBV18 and TRBJ2-6 provide the parts outside the CDR3, is NAGVMQNPRHLVRRRGQEARLRCSPMKGHSHVYWYRQLPEEGLKFMVYLQKENIIDESGMPKERFSAEFPKEGPSILRIQQVVRGDSAAYFCASSPQGAVGANVLTFGAGSRLTVL.